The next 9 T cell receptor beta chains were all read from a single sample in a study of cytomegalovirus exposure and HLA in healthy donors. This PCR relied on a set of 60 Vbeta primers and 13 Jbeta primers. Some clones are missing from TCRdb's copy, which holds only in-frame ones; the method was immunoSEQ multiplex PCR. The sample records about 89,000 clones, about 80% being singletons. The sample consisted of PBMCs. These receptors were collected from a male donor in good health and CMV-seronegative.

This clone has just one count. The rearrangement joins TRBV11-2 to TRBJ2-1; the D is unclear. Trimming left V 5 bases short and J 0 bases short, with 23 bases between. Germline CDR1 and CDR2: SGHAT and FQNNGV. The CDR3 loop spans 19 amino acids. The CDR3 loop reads CASSPVGDKPPSSYNEQFF. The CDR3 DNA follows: TGTGCCAGCAGCCCTGTCGGCGACAAACCCCCAAGCTCCTACAATGAGCAGTTCTTC.

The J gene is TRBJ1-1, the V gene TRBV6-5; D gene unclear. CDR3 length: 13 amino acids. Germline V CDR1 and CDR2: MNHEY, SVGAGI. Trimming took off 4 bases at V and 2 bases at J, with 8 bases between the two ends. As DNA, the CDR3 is TGTGCCAGCAGTTCAGGTTACAACACTGAAGCTTTCTTT. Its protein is CASSSGYNTEAFF.

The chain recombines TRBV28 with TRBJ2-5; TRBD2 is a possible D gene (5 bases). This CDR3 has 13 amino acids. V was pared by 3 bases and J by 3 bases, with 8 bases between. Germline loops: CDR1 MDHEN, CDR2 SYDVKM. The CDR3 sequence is CASSLDWKETQYF. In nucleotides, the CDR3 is TGTGCCAGCAGTTTGGACTGGAAAGAGACCCAGTACTTC.

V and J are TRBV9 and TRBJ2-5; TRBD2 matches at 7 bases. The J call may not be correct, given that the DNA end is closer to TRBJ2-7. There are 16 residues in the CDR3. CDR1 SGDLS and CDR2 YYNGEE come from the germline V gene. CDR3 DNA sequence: TGTGCCAGCAGCGTAGGGGAGGGAGCCCTGCTCTACGAGCAGTACTTC. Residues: CASSVGEGALLYEQYF.

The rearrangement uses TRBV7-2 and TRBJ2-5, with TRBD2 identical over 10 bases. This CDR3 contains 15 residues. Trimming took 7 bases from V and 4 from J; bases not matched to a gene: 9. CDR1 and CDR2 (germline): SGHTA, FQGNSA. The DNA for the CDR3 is TGTGCCAGCACCATCCCCGGGACTAGCGTAGAGACCCAGTACTTC. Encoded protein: CASTIPGTSVETQYF.

In DNA form, the CDR3 reads TGTGCCAGCAGTTCGCGACTAGATTACGTTTCGAAAGAGACCCAGTACTTC. This encodes CASSSRLDYVSKETQYF. The chain carries TRBV28 and TRBJ2-5; D perhaps matches TRBD2 (6 bases). The CDR3 has 17 residues. Germline CDR1 is MDHEN and CDR2 is SYDVKM. The V and J ends lost 4 bases and 3 bases respectively, with 21 bases between them.

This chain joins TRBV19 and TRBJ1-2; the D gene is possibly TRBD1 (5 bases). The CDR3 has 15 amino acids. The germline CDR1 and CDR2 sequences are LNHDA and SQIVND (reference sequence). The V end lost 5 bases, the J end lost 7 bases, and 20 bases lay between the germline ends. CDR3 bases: TGTGCCAGTAGTGCATACGGGACTCCTTCTACTGGCTACACCTTC. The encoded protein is CASSAYGTPSTGYTF.

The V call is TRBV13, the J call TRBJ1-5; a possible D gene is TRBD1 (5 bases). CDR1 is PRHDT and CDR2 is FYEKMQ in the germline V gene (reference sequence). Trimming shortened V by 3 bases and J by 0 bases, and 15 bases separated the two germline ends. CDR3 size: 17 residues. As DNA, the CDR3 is TGTGCCAGCAGCTTCCATGCGGAGGGGCCTAGCAATCAGCCCCAGCATTTT. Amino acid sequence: CASSFHAEGPSNQPQHF.

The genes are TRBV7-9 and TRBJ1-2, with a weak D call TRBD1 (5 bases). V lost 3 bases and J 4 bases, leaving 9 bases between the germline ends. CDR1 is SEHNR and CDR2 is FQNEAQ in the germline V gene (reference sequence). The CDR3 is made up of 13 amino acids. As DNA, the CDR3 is TGTGCCAGCAGCTTGGCAGGGTCCTATGGCTACACCTTC. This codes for CASSLAGSYGYTF.